This T cell receptor (beta chain) appears in the sequencing data of a study of cytomegalovirus exposure and HLA in healthy donors. About the research overall: Most donors, about 77% of several hundred genotyped, fell in the Caucasian-associated ancestry cluster.

PCR involved 60 Vbeta and 13 Jbeta primers. Measured with immunoSEQ multiplex PCR; TCRdb has only the in-frame clones, and not every one. The sample has 150,000 to 250,000 clones, roughly 78% seen once. The V end was cut by 1 base, the J end by 6 bases, with 9 bases between. Per the germline V gene, CDR1 is PRHDT and CDR2 is FYEKMQ (reference sequence). This CDR3 has 14 residues. The chain combines TRBV13 with TRBJ1-4, with D uncertain. The sequence was obtained from a girl aged 10 to 17 in good health and CMV-seropositive. The material sequenced was PBMCs. The CDR3 region is CASSLDGEYEKLFF. The CDR3 DNA sequence: TGTGCCAGCAGCTTAGATGGGGAGTATGAAAAACTGTTTTTT. Full variable domain (missing parts from reference TRBV13 and TRBJ1-4): AAGVIQSPRHLIKEKRETATLKCYPIPRHDTVYWYQQGPGQDPQFLISFYEKMQSDKGSIPDRFSAQQFSDYHSELNMSSLELGDSALYFCASSLDGEYEKLFFGSGTQLSVL.